This T cell receptor (beta chain) was recovered during a study of T cells in localized non-small cell lung cancer. About this clone itself: As yet, its antigen is unknown.

V was clipped by 1 base and J by 5 bases, with 15 bases between them. Germline values: CDR1 KGHSH, CDR2 LQKENI. CDR3 length equals 15 residues. Broader study findings: Among the top 100 tumor clones, a median around 57 appeared in adjacent lung. Clonality of T cells reached its maximum in uninvolved adjacent lung, surpassing tumor. Longer overall survival was seen with higher T cell density measured in blood.

Sequencing used immunoSEQ multiplex PCR; TCRdb keeps in-frame clones, though not all of them. There are almost 65,000 clones in the sample; around 90% occur only once, and approximately 2% lies in the top ten. The chain uses TRBV18 and TRBJ2-7; D may be TRBD1 (6 bases). This TCR derives from a woman aged 40 to 75 with stage I lung adenocarcinoma. The sequencing here drew on peripheral blood, taken before any cancer treatment. The CDR3 loop is CASSPQDGQYHEQYF. Written as DNA, the CDR3 is TGTGCCAGCTCACCACAGGACGGACAGTACCACGAGCAGTACTTC.